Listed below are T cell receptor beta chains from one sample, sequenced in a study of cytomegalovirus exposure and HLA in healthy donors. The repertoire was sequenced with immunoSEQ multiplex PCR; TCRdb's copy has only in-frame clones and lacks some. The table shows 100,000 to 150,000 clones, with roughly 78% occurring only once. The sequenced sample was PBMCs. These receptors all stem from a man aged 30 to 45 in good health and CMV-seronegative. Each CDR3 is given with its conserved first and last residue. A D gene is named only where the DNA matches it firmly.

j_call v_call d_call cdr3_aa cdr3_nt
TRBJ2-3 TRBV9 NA CASSADRGGSSGKLADTQYF TGTGCCAGCAGCGCAGACAGGGGGGGATCTAGCGGGAAATTGGCAGATACGCAGTATTTT
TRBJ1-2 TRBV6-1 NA CASSEGAHYGYTF TGTGCCAGCAGTGAGGGGGCCCACTATGGCTACACCTTC
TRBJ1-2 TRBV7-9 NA CASRAGENYGYTF TGTGCCAGCAGGGCGGGAGAAAACTATGGCTACACCTTC
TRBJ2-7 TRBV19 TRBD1 CASSSRQGYNEQYF TGTGCCAGTAGTTCGAGACAGGGGTATAACGAGCAGTACTTC
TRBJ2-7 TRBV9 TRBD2 CASSPGGTSRYEQYF TGTGCCAGCAGCCCAGGCGGGACTAGTAGGTACGAGCAGTACTTC
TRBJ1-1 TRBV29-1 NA CSVTSGGADTEAFF TGCAGCGTTACCTCGGGCGGGGCAGACACTGAAGCTTTCTTT
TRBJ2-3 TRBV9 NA CASGKTGTDTQYF TGTGCCAGCGGAAAAACCGGGACAGATACGCAGTATTTT
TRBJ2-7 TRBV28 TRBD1 CASSFGTGSYEQYF TGTGCCAGCAGTTTTGGGACAGGCTCGTACGAGCAGTACTTC
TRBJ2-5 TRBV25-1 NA CASSAPFGFSLEGTQYF TGTGCCAGCAGTGCACCCTTCGGCTTTAGTTTGGAGGGGACCCAGTACTTC
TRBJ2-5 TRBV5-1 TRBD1 CASSSGTARETQYF TGCGCCAGCAGCTCGGGGACAGCCCGGGAGACCCAGTACTTC